This T cell receptor beta chain was identified in a study of T cell changes during pregnancy in multiple sclerosis. V dropped 1 base and J dropped 0 bases, with 3 bases sitting between them. The CDR3 covers 13 residues. From germline, CDR1 is MNHEY and CDR2 SVGAGI. This clone was detected only once. Assay used: immunoSEQ multiplex PCR; TCRdb lists only in-frame clones, some missing. This table holds fewer than 85,000 clones, over 90% found once. Sequenced material: peripheral blood, taken in the third trimester of pregnancy. The receptor was isolated from a female donor with multiple sclerosis, enrolled in a pregnancy study. This sequence joins TRBV6-5 and TRBJ1-2; D ambiguous. The CDR3 coding sequence is TGTGCCAGCAGTTACTTAGCTAACTATGGCTACACCTTC. This encodes CASSYLANYGYTF.